Given below is one TCR beta chain in context. Its target is unknown. The data belong to a study of OX40 agonist ivuxolimab in advanced cancers. Study-wide context: Patients were treated with ivuxolimab, an agonistic anti-OX40 (CD134) antibody. Patients were around 83% male with ages about 20 to 79, mean about 54.

The CDR3 extends over 13 amino acids. V was cut by 2 bases and J by 3 bases, with 7 bases left in between. Looked up from germline, CDR1 is MDHEN and CDR2 is SYDVKM. Enrollment shut out patients with autoimmune disease history or systemic immunosuppression. Overall study findings and caveats: Undetermined was the antigen specificity of the expanded peripheral T cells.

TCRdb's table, derived via immunoSEQ multiplex PCR, lists solely in-frame clones and lacks some. The sample includes around 35,000 clones, 81% seen only once; the top ten take 1.2% to 1.5%. The chain has TRBV28 and TRBJ1-1; D not certain. The sequencing here drew on CD4+ or CD8+ T cells sorted from blood, taken in a trial of the OX40 agonist ivuxolimab. This TCR was sampled from an adult with an advanced solid tumor such as melanoma, head and neck, liver or kidney cancer. The CDR3, as DNA: TGTGCCAGCAGTTTAATCGGGCACACTGAAGCTTTCTTT. Amino acid sequence: CASSLIGHTEAFF.